This TCR beta chain was captured by sequencing in a study of cytomegalovirus exposure and HLA in healthy donors (TCRdb year 2017). Concerning the study at large: An earlier analysis of some 600 of the donors reported 276 Gb of sequence data and approximately 120 million unique TCR beta sequences obtained from about 179 million T cells. On average, roughly 240,000 unique TCR beta nucleotide sequences were sequenced per donor among some 430 genotyped donors of the cohort, with 15% to 20% of those sequences being non-productive. Every discovery cohort repertoire had been produced on one sequencing platform. In an earlier analysis of 587 of the donors, high-throughput TCR beta sequencing was used to judge whether each TCR beta V gene segment behaved as functional or pseudogenic. To predict cytomegalovirus infection status, the study brought together high-throughput TCR immunosequencing, statistical association of individual TCRs with disease status, and machine learning. Typing coverage differed by locus: A, B, C, DRB1 and DQB1 were typed in roughly 629-630 donors, DQA1 in 522, DPA1 in roughly 590, and DPB1 in approximately 450. A later genetic analysis used genome-wide SNP genotypes for about three fifths of the 666 donors, treating that subset as a discovery cohort. Roughly five DR-DQ haplotypes were handled as single units for association and clustering, since linkage in the cohort was strong. The later analysis used no new phenotypic data to find candidate immune exposures, relying instead on TCR beta sequences and their occurrence across donors. An early release that covered fewer than 800 HLA-typed donors contained approximately 320 gigabases of sequencing data and 85 million to 100 million unique TCR sequences. Donor age, sex, ethnicity and CMV serostatus were compiled alongside the repertoire data. Of the 398 genotyped donors, over 65% fell in the genetic ancestry cluster associated with self-reported Caucasian donors. Class I and class II HLA loci were covered by the typing at four-digit resolution. A separate validation cohort of about 110 different subjects was used in addition to the approximately 700-subject first cohort. The T cell repertoires of around 730 subjects were profiled by immunosequencing and related to cytomegalovirus serostatus. The aim of the study was to test whether cataloging public T cell receptors could identify signatures of past pathogen exposure. A later analysis re-analyzed previously published TCR beta repertoires from 660 or so donors and added high-resolution HLA genotyping to study TCR occurrence patterns. The paper as a whole reports these results and caveats: A later analysis associated approximately 17,000 TCR beta sequences with specific HLA alleles at a false discovery rate of 0.05. When HLA alleles, especially DR and DQ, strongly co-occurred, TCR associations were difficult to assign to individual alleles. The only immune exposure information available for the cohort was CMV serostatus. A later genetic analysis associated a missense DCLRE1C variant with V-gene and J-gene trimming of TCR beta chains, and an independent cohort replicated the association. A cluster of highly shared sequence variants was judged likely to represent a technical artifact of the sequencing pipeline. The cohort was sequenced for TCR beta chains only, and without alpha or paired-chain data the features that could be detected were limited. In a later analysis, HLA-associated TCR beta chains were found to be more clonally expanded and to have lower generation probabilities than equally common non-associated chains. The 87-base-pair reads could not distinguish some IMGT-functional V segments, including TRBV6-2 and TRBV6-3, so those segments were excluded. Broadly in line with IMGT annotations, most TCR beta V segments showed up in productive rearrangements about 87% or about 30% of the time in an earlier analysis of several hundred of the donors. The presence/absence analyses assumed that sequencing depth was roughly uniform across donors, and that assumption may not be true. The study gave a list of about 160 TCR beta chains associated with cytomegalovirus. The authors suggested that the approach could potentially be extended to other disease states and immunological phenotypes. Most TCR sequences were observed very rarely across donors, whereas some public TCRs were present in many individuals. In a later analysis, several top co-occurrence clusters were reported to appear linked to parvovirus B19, influenza, CMV and Epstein-Barr virus. Linkage disequilibrium might explain the correlated functional status among segregating V segments, but an unknown experimental factor could not be excluded. A further reported finding was that TCR beta sequences accurately predicted the HLA-A and HLA-B alleles for most subjects in the first cohort. A later analysis found that most CMV-associated TCR beta chains appeared HLA-restricted, with HLA associations seemingly driven largely by CMV exposure. The classifier was reported to diagnose cytomegalovirus status with high specificity and sensitivity in both the original cohort and the validation cohort. Because HLA typing was missing for some donors at each locus, association tests included only the typed subset. According to a later genetic analysis, donors in an Asian-associated ancestry cluster had fewer N-insertions in productive TCRs than the approximately 650-donor mean. In a later analysis, TCR association rates were found to vary across HLA loci, with the most associated TCRs seen for DRB1 alleles and the fewest for HLA-C alleles. Because counts were too low, roughly 16 rarely observed V segments, including chromosome 9 orphons, were excluded from the earlier analysis of 587 of the donors. Three of the identified cytomegalovirus-associated TCR beta chains were confirmed in vitro to be specific for cytomegalovirus antigens.

Library preparation employed the immunoSEQ multiplex PCR assay. For the multiplex PCR, a mixture combining 60 forward primers for TCR Vbeta segments and 13 reverse primers for TCR Jbeta segments was used. A multiplex PCR assay on genomic DNA amplified the CDR3 region of rearranged TCR beta genes. The Illumina HiSeq System was used to sequence the amplified TCR beta libraries as 87-base-pair reads. Per the authors' processing: In a later analysis, tens of millions of unique TCR beta chains were counted across the roughly 610 repertoires, and approximately 11 million of these chains were shared by at least two donors. Raw reads were error-corrected and collapsed into unique sequences with a nearest-neighbor algorithm that merged closely related sequences to remove PCR and sequencing errors. CDR3 sequences were aligned to IMGT reference sequences to assign V, D and J gene segments. For a sequence to be retained, a match of at least six nucleotides to both a V gene segment and a J gene segment was required. Rearrangements were called productive when the CDR3 lacked stop codons and stayed in frame with V and J; all others were non-productive. CDR3 was defined by IMGT convention, running from the second conserved V-encoded cysteine to the conserved J-encoded phenylalanine. In an earlier analysis of approximately 500 of the donors, sequences lacking an unambiguous match to a single V gene segment were excluded. An earlier analysis of several hundred of the donors classified V segments as functional when productive rearrangements were above 56.7% and as segregating when the standard deviation between donors was above 5%. To diagnose cytomegalovirus status from the catalog of TCR beta chain sequences, a statistical classification framework was built. In a later analysis, TCR nucleotide sequences were compared against IMGT/GENE-DB human TR gene sequences so that V and J genes could be assigned. The TCRdist pipeline was used in a later analysis to assign CDR3 sequences and most-parsimonious VDJ recombination scenarios. In a later analysis, every TCR beta chain was defined by the combination of its CDR3 amino acid sequence and its V-gene family, and reads without a unique V-gene family were dropped. To address suspected cross-contamination and a sequencing artifact, a later analysis removed some 620 highly shared, low-generation-probability nucleotide sequences. In a later analysis, a clonal expansion index was calculated for each public chain from normalized within-repertoire ranks of inferred template counts. Generation probabilities in a later analysis came from a VDJ recombination model fitted to out-of-frame rearrangements, and those results were checked against IGoR. In a later analysis, TCR-TCR, TCR-HLA and TCR-CMV co-occurrence was scored with hypergeometric tests, and a repertoire-size bias correction was applied to TCR pairs. A later analysis estimated false discovery rates by permuting HLA or CMV assignments 20 times. A later analysis grouped co-occurring TCRs with DBSCAN, adding TCRdist sequence similarity when clustering within HLA-allele-positive subsets. Repertoires with fewer than 30,000 or more than 120,000 public chains, plus five repertoires with anomalous nucleotide sharing, were excluded from co-occurrence clustering. TCRdb's version of the immuneACCESS table is confined to in-frame rearrangements and falls short of the full clone set. An unresolved V gene accounts for under half of the shortfall where checked; the remainder is of unknown origin. V, J and clone size were drawn from that table, and D and trimming were deduced from the DNA. Across this sample there are about 160,000 clones, with around 84% seen only once. 3% to 3.5% of the sample belongs to the ten largest clones.

The trim is 4 bases for V and 6 bases for J, with a gap of 13 bases between the germline ends. The CDR3 measures 14 amino acids from cysteine to phenylalanine. Left in the record is the CDR3 DNA by itself, 42 bases read in frame from the first base. CDR1 SNHLY and CDR2 FYNNEI were looked up in the germline V gene. The cohort consisted of hundreds of healthy bone marrow donors. At the time of sampling, all cohort members were nominally healthy, though unrecorded immune exposures were likely present. The donor was CMV seronegative and was included in the group of a few hundred seronegative cohort members. Each donor provided a peripheral blood sample, and peripheral blood mononuclear cells were used for TCR beta sequencing. Genomic DNA was extracted from the blood cell samples with the Qiagen DNeasy Blood Extraction Kit. Details on this clone: Its antigen specificity is not known. Base qualities are not at hand, and no much larger clone is one base apart.

The rearrangement joined TRBV2 to TRBJ1-5, with no confident D gene call. Sequencing used PBMCs. This receptor was obtained from a woman aged 35 to 49 in good health and CMV-seronegative. CDR3 protein: CASSGRGVVQPQHF. The sequenced DNA is TGTGCCAGCAGTGGGCGCGGGGTTGTTCAGCCCCAGCATTTT.